There are many counts of the clone carrying this TCR beta chain. Antigen specificity is unknown. TCRdb independently ran MiXCR on the RT-PCR reads; one entry per CDR3 protein. Here the sample spans about 520,000 distinct CDR3 sequences, approximately 6.9% being singletons. The data originate from a study of response to subunit inactivated influenza vaccine. In germline, CDR1 is SQVTM, CDR2 ANQGSEA. CDR3 length: 14 residues. Trimming took off 3 bases at V and 0 bases at J, with 9 bases between the two ends. Study-wide results and limits: Authors suggested each seasonal flu vaccination may recruit only limited numbers of new T cells.

J is TRBJ2-1 and V is TRBV29-1, with D tentatively TRBD1 (6 bases). The source was PBMCs from blood, collected less than 30 months after vaccination. The sequence came from a man between 45 and 75 years old who received an inactivated influenza vaccine. The CDR3 spells CSVEGDISYNEQFF. The CDR3 nucleotides read TGCAGCGTTGAGGGGGACATCTCCTACAATGAGCAGTTCTTC.